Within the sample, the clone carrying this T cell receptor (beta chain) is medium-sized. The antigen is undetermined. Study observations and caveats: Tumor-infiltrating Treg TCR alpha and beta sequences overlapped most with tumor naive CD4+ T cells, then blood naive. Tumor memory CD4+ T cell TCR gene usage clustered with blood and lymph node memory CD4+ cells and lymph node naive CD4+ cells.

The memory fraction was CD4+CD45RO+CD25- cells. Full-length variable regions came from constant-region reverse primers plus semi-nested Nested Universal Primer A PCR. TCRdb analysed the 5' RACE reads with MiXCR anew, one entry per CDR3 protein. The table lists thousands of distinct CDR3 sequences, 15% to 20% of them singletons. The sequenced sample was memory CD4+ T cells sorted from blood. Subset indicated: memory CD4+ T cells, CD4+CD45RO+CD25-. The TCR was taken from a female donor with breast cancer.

CDR3 loop: CASSLVAGVVQETQYF. The CDR3 bases are TGTGCCAGCAGCTTAGTGGCGGGAGTGGTCCAAGAGACCCAGTACTTC. This chain joins TRBV7-2 and TRBJ2-5; 7 bases line up with TRBD2. The germline gives CDR1 SGHTA, CDR2 FQGNSA. The CDR3 is 16 residues long. The V gene end was trimmed by 1 base and the J gene end by 1 base; junction bases not matched to a gene: 6.